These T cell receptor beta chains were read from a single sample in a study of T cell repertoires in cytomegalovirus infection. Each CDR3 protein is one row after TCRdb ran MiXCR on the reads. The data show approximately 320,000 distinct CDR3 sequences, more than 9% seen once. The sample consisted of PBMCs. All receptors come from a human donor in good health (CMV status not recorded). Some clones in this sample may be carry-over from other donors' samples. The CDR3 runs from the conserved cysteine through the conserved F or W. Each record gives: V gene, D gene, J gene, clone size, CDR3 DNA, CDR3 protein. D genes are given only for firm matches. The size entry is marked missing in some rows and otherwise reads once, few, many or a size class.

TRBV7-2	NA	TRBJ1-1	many	TGTGCCAGCAGCTTAGTCACTGAAGCTTTCTTT	CASSLVTEAFF
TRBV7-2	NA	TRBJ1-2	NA	TGTGCCAGCAGCGCCGTACGGGACGGCAACCTATATGGCTACACCTTC	CASSAVRDGNLYGYTF
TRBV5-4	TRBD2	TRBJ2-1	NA	TGTGCCAGCAGCTTCGGAGGTAGCGGGGCTAAGAGGGCGTTCTTC	CASSFGGSGAKRAFF
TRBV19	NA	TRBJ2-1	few	TGTGCCAGTAGCAAAACCGGGCAGGGGATGTCCTACAATGAGCAGTTCTTC	CASSKTGQGMSYNEQFF
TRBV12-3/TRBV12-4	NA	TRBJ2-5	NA	TGTGCCAGCAGTCCCCAGGCAGGGAGAGAGACCCAGTACTTC	CASSPQAGRETQYF
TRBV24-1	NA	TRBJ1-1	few	TGTGCCACCAGTGATCCGGACATTACGAACACTGAAGCTTTCTTT	CATSDPDITNTEAFF
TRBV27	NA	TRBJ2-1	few	TGTGCCAGCAGCCGACTGCCTTTGGGCTACAATGAGCAGTTCTTC	CASSRLPLGYNEQFF
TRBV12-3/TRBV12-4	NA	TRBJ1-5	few	TGTGCCAGCGGACTGGGGGGGAGCCAGCCCCAGCATTTT	CASGLGGSQPQHF
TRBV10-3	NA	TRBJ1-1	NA	TGTGCCATCAGTGGGGCCCTGGGAGGAACTGAAGCTTTCTTT	CAISGALGGTEAFF
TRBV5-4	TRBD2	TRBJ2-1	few	TGTGCCAGCAGCTCCTCTAGCGGGACCTACAATGAGCAGTTCTTC	CASSSSSGTYNEQFF
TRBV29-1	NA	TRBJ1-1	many	TGCAGCACCACTACAGGACAGAACACTGAAGCTTTCTTT	CSTTTGQNTEAFF
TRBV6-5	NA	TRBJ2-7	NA	TGTGCCAGCACAAAGCAGGGCTTCTACGAGCAGTACTTC	CASTKQGFYEQYF
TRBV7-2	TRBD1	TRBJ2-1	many	TGTGCCAGCAGCTTAGATGGGAGAGGGGGCGATGAGCAGTTCTTC	CASSLDGRGGDEQFF
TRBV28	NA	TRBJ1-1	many	TGTGCCAGCGGAATGAACACTGAAGCTTTCTTT	CASGMNTEAFF
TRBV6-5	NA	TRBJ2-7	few	TGTGCCAGCGGATTGACAGGGACCGGGGGGGAGCAGTACTTC	CASGLTGTGGEQYF
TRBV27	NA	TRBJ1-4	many	TGTGCCAGCAGTTTAGGGGGGCATAATGAAAAACTGTTTTTT	CASSLGGHNEKLFF
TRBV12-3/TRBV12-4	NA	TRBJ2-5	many	TGTGCCAGCAGTTTCTCGGGTGGGGAGACCCAGTACTTC	CASSFSGGETQYF
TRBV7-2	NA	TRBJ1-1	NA	TGTGCCAGCTCAGGGAGGGATATGGCCACTGAAGCTTTCTTT	CASSGRDMATEAFF
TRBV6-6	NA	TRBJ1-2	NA	TGTGCCAGCAGCCCTACGGGGGATAATGGCTACACCTTC	CASSPTGDNGYTF
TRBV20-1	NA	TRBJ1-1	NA	TGCAGTGCTAGGAGGCAGGGACCGAACACTGAAGCTTTCTTT	CSARRQGPNTEAFF
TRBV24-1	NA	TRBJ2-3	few	TGTGCCACCAGTGATCCGGGCTCCACCACAGATACGCAGTATTTT	CATSDPGSTTDTQYF
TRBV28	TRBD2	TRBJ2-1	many	TGTGCCAGCAGCCCCTCTAGCGGGGGTTACAATGAGCAGTTCTTC	CASSPSSGGYNEQFF
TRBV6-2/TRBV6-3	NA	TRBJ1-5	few	TGTGCCAGCAGCCGTGGAGGGATTCAGCCCCAGCATTTT	CASSRGGIQPQHF
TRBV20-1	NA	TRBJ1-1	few	TGCAGTGCTAGCGGACAGTTGAACACTGAAGCTTTCTTT	CSASGQLNTEAFF
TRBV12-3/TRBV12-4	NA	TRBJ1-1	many	TGTGCCAGCAGTAAGGCAGATAACACTGAAGCTTTCTTT	CASSKADNTEAFF
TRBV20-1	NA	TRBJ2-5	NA	TGCAGTGCTAACGTAAAGACGGGGGAGACCCAGTACTTC	CSANVKTGETQYF
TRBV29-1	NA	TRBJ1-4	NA	TGCAGCGTCCAACGAGACCGGGATGAAAAACTGTTTTTT	CSVQRDRDEKLFF
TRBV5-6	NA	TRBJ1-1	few	TGTGCCAGCAGCCCGGACGTGACGACTGAAGCTTTCTTT	CASSPDVTTEAFF
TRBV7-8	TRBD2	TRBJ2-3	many	TGTGCCAGCAGCGCCAGGGGAGCGGGAGGGAGCACAGATACGCAGTATTTT	CASSARGAGGSTDTQYF
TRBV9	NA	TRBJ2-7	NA	TGTGCCAGCAGCGTAGTCGCGCAACCCTACGAGCAGTACTTC	CASSVVAQPYEQYF
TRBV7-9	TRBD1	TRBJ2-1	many	TGTGCCAGCAGCCGGGACAGGGGTGGCTCCTACAATGAGCAGTTCTTC	CASSRDRGGSYNEQFF
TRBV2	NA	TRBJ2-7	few	TGTGCCAGCAGTGAAAGGACCATCCACGAGCAGTACTTC	CASSERTIHEQYF
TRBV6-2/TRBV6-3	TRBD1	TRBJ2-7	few	TGTGCCAGCAGTGCCCGACAGGGGTCCATCTACGAGCAGTACTTC	CASSARQGSIYEQYF
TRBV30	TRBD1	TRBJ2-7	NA	TGTGCCTGGAAAGGGGGCGCGAGTTACGAGCAGTACTTC	CAWKGGASYEQYF
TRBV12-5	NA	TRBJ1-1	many	TGTGCTAGTGGTTTGGGTTCCATCACTGAAGCTTTCTTT	CASGLGSITEAFF
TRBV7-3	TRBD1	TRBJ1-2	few	TGTGCCAGCAGCGACCCGGGACAGGGAGATGGCTACACCTTC	CASSDPGQGDGYTF
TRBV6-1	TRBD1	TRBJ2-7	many	TGTGCCAGTCCCCGGACAGGCACCTACGAGCAGTACTTC	CASPRTGTYEQYF
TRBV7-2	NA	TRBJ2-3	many	TGTGCCAGCAGCTTGGGCGGGCATAGCACAGATACGCAGTATTTT	CASSLGGHSTDTQYF
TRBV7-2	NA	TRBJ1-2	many	TGTGCCAGCAGCCTTGGCGCCCACTATGGCTACACCTTC	CASSLGAHYGYTF
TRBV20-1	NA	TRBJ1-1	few	TGCAGTGCTAGAGCGGGGGTAAACACTGAAGCTTTCTTT	CSARAGVNTEAFF
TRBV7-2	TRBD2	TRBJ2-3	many	TGTGCCAGCAGCTTTCTAGCGGGAGCACGGACAGATACGCAGTATTTT	CASSFLAGARTDTQYF
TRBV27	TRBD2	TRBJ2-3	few	TGTGCCAGCAGGGAGACTAGCCTCCTTCACACAGATACGCAGTATTTT	CASRETSLLHTDTQYF
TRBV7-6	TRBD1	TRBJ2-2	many	TGTGCCAGCAGCTTAGACCAGGGGGCCGGGGAGCTGTTTTTT	CASSLDQGAGELFF
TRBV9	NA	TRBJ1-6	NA	TGTGCCAGCAGCCCCCACAGGAATTCACCCCTCCACTTT	CASSPHRNSPLHF
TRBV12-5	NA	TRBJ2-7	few	TGTGCTAGTGGTCGGGGTGGACAGACCTACGAGCAGTACTTC	CASGRGGQTYEQYF
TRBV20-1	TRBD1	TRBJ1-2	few	TGCAGTGCTAGTGGGACAGGAGGGTCCTATGGCTACACCTTC	CSASGTGGSYGYTF
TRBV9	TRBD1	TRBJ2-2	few	TGTGCCAGCAGCGTAAACAGGGGCGTTAAGGCCGGGGAGCTGTTTTTT	CASSVNRGVKAGELFF
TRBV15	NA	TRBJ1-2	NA	TGTGCCACCAGCAGAGGCCGCACCTATGGCTACACCTTC	CATSRGRTYGYTF
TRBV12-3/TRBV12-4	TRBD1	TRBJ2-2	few	TGTGCCAGCATGGTCGACAGGGGGCGCACCGGGGAGCTGTTTTTT	CASMVDRGRTGELFF
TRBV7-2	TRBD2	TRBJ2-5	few	TGTGCCAGCAGCACTGGGACTAGCGGGGTCCAAGAGACCCAGTACTTC	CASSTGTSGVQETQYF
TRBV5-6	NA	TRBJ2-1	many	TGTGCCAGCAGCTTGGGGGGCCTCTCCTACAATGAGCAGTTCTTC	CASSLGGLSYNEQFF
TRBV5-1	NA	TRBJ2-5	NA	TGCGCCAGCAGCTTGGCCGGGAACTTGGGAGAGACCCAGTACTTC	CASSLAGNLGETQYF
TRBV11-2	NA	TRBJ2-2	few	TGTGCCAGCAGACTCCAAGGGCTCCGGGAGCTGTTTTTT	CASRLQGLRELFF
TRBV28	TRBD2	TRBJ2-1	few	TGTGCCAGCAGTCCAATAGCGGGAGTGGCCCTCAATGAGCAGTTCTTC	CASSPIAGVALNEQFF
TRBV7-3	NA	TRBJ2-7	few	TGTGCCAGCAGCTTGGGGCCGGGGAGCTCCTACGAGCAGTACTTC	CASSLGPGSSYEQYF
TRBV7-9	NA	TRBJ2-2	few	TGTGCCAGCAGCTTGGACAGTCACACCGGGGAGCTGTTTTTT	CASSLDSHTGELFF
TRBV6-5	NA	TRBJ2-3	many	TGTGCCAGCAGTTACATGGGGGGCGAACTCACAGATACGCAGTATTTT	CASSYMGGELTDTQYF